The sequence of this T cell receptor (beta chain) was determined in a study of cytomegalovirus exposure and HLA in healthy donors. About the study: Unique TCRs from HLA-typed donors, about 78 million of them, were held in an early data release.

Turning to this clone: What it recognizes is unknown.

General study results and limits: An observed cluster of highly shared sequence variants was recorded as a likely sequencing artifact. HLA allele associations emerged for some 16,000 TCR beta sequences in a later analysis, at 0.05 false discovery rate.

The CDR3 is made up of 13 amino acids. Trimming pared 5 bases from V and 3 bases from J, leaving 10 bases between. CDR1 and CDR2 (germline): SNHLY, FYNNEI. The PCR contained 60 Vbeta and 13 Jbeta primers. Authors' data handling: Unique TCR beta chains numbered 80 million to 95 million in a later analysis, with approximately 10 million shared. TCRdb's table, derived via immunoSEQ multiplex PCR, lists solely in-frame clones and lacks some. V, J and clone size derive from that table, while D and trimming were established from the DNA sequence. The sample shows about 150,000 clones, roughly four fifths of them seen only once.

The sample taken for sequencing was PBMCs. The chain is built from TRBV2 and TRBJ1-1, with unresolved D. This TCR was sampled from a male donor in good health and CMV-seronegative. The DNA for the CDR3 is TGTGCCAGCAGTTTACAGATACACACTGAAGCTTTCTTT. Protein product: CASSLQIHTEAFF.